The source of this TCR beta chain is a study of blood T cell repertoires in COVID-19. In the study overall: Acute and convalescent COVID-19 samples came from the United States, Italy and Spain. T cells, B-cell-depleted T cells, or PBMCs supplied cDNA or gDNA.

The V segment lost 4 bases and the J segment 0 bases; nucleotides outside the gene matches: 7. Looked up from germline, CDR1 is KGHSH and CDR2 is LQKENI. The CDR3 is 16 residues long. In the study's own analysis: The authors estimated nucleated cell counts from reference gene primer amplification. The method was immunoSEQ multiplex PCR; TCRdb's version includes in-frame clones alone and lacks a portion of them. The V and J calls and clone size were taken over from that table, and D and trimming were inferred from the DNA. In the table there are under 200,000 clones, roughly 87% of which are singletons.

The TCR originated in a woman aged 60 to 75 who had recovered from COVID-19. The rearrangement links TRBV18 to TRBJ2-7; TRBD1 matches 9 bases. The sample comprised peripheral blood. CDR3 in amino acids: CASSRPGQGSSYEQYF. CDR3 DNA: TGTGCCAGCTCACGACCGGGACAGGGTTCCTCCTACGAGCAGTACTTC.